These T cell receptor beta chains were read from a single sample in a study of blood T cell repertoires in COVID-19. Produced via immunoSEQ multiplex PCR; TCRdb's table is partial and in-frame only. The sample consists of about 200,000 clones, roughly 94% of them appearing once. The sample consisted of peripheral blood. The receptor source for this set is a man aged 25 to 40 with COVID-19, enrolled during active disease. The CDR3 runs from the conserved cysteine through the conserved F or W. D genes are given only for firm matches. Clone size is given for some rows only: seen once, a few or many times, or a class if the clone is expanded.

TRBD2	TRBJ2-3	TRBV19	.	TGTGCCAGTAATGAGCGGGGGGCTTCCACAGATACGCAGTATTTT	CASNERGASTDTQYF
TRBD2	TRBJ2-2	TRBV9	once	TGTGCCAGCAGCGCTTCCGGGACTAGCGGGGGGCTGAAGACCGGGGAGCTGTTTTTT	CASSASGTSGGLKTGELFF
TRBD1	TRBJ1-4	TRBV7-9	.	TGTGCCAGCAGCTTACCCCCCCAGGGGGGAGAAAAACTGTTTTTT	CASSLPPQGGEKLFF
.	TRBJ2-7	TRBV7-9	once	TGTGCCAGCAGCTTGGCTCTTCTCCAAAGGGGGGGCAGGGATAACGAGCAGTACTTC	CASSLALLQRGGRDNEQYF
.	TRBJ2-7	TRBV7-9	.	TGTGCCAGCAGCTTAAGCAGGGCCGAGCAGTACTTC	CASSLSRAEQYF
TRBD1	TRBJ1-5	TRBV6-1	once	TGTGCCAGCAGTGATTCGGGGACAGGGATTCAGAGCAATCAGCCCCAGCATTTT	CASSDSGTGIQSNQPQHF
.	TRBJ2-1	TRBV30	once	TGTGCCTGGAGTGCCCCTAAGTGGGCGGGGGCCCTTAATGAGCAGTTCTTC	CAWSAPKWAGALNEQFF
TRBD1	TRBJ2-3	TRBV9	.	TGTGCCAGCAGCGGACAGGGACCACTACAGACACCCCATTTGGCGGATACGCAGTATTTT	CASSGQGPLQTPHLADTQYF
.	TRBJ1-1	TRBV6-6	once	TGTGCCAGCAGTAAGGGGATTAACACTGAAGCTTTCTTT	CASSKGINTEAFF
TRBD1	TRBJ1-1	TRBV12-3/TRBV12-4	.	TGTGCCAGCAACCTACAGGGGGCCACTGAAGCTTTCTTT	CASNLQGATEAFF
.	TRBJ2-1	TRBV27	.	TGTGCCAGCCGAACAGTACCCTCCTACAATGAGCAGTTCTTC	CASRTVPSYNEQFF
.	TRBJ2-7	TRBV15	.	TGTGCCACCAGCCCCCGGGGTGTCCACGAGCAGTACTTC	CATSPRGVHEQYF
TRBD1	TRBJ1-2	TRBV19	.	TGTGCCAGCCTGGGACAGGGGTTTGACTATGGCTACACCTTC	CASLGQGFDYGYTF
TRBD1	TRBJ1-6	TRBV19	.	TGTGCCAGTAGCCCGACAGGGTCCTATAATTCACCCCTCCACTTT	CASSPTGSYNSPLHF
.	TRBJ2-5	TRBV5-1	.	TGCGCCAGCAGCCCGGGACAACCCCAAGAGACCCAGTACTTC	CASSPGQPQETQYF
.	TRBJ2-5	TRBV5-4	.	TGTGCCAGCAGCCTCCCCGATCGCGTAGATGAGACCCAGTACTTC	CASSLPDRVDETQYF
TRBD1	TRBJ1-2	TRBV27	.	TGTGCCAGCGGTCACAGGGGCTTGGACTATGGCTACACCTTC	CASGHRGLDYGYTF
TRBD1	TRBJ1-6	TRBV4-1	.	TGCGCCAGCAGCCCGACAGGGTTGGTTAATTCACCCCTCCACTTT	CASSPTGLVNSPLHF
TRBD1	TRBJ1-1	TRBV27	.	TGTGCCAGCAGTCCGATAGGGACAGGGTTGAACACTGAAGCTTTCTTT	CASSPIGTGLNTEAFF
TRBD2	TRBJ2-5	TRBV7-3	.	TGTGCCAGCAGCGTCCAAGCGGGGGGGCACGAGACCCAGTACTTC	CASSVQAGGHETQYF
.	TRBJ1-2	TRBV5-1	.	TGCGCCAGCAGCACAGGGTTATCTAACTATGGCTACACCTTC	CASSTGLSNYGYTF
TRBD2	TRBJ2-3	TRBV3-1/TRBV3-2	.	TGTGCCAGCAGCCAAGATTTCCTAGCGGGGGGGGGCACAGATACGCAGTATTTT	CASSQDFLAGGGTDTQYF
TRBD1	TRBJ1-1	TRBV3-1/TRBV3-2	.	TGTGCCAGCAGCCGCCATGACAGGGGTGCCACTGAAGCTTTCTTT	CASSRHDRGATEAFF
.	TRBJ2-2	TRBV5-4	few	TGTGCCAGCAGCGGACAACAGGGAGCCGGGGAGCTGTTTTTT	CASSGQQGAGELFF
.	TRBJ1-2	TRBV3-1/TRBV3-2	.	TGTGCCAGCAGCCAAGATCTGAACAGGGAGGGCTACACCTTC	CASSQDLNREGYTF
.	TRBJ1-1	TRBV27	once	TGTGCCAGCAGTTTACGGATGGGGGCGAACACTGAAGCTTTCTTT	CASSLRMGANTEAFF
TRBD2	TRBJ2-5	TRBV11-1	.	TGTGCCAGCAGCTTAGTCAGCGGGGGGGTGAAAGAGACCCAGTACTTC	CASSLVSGGVKETQYF
.	TRBJ1-4	TRBV29-1	.	TGCAGCGTTGCCCTGGGGCTGGGGGAAAAACTGTTTTTT	CSVALGLGEKLFF
.	TRBJ2-3	TRBV19	once	TGTGCCAGTACCCCTCACTACACAGATACGCAGTATTTT	CASTPHYTDTQYF
.	TRBJ1-1	TRBV7-3	once	TGTGCCAGCAGCCCCAGCGGGGGGTACACTGAAGCTTTCTTT	CASSPSGGYTEAFF
.	TRBJ2-3	TRBV18	.	TGTGCCAGCTCACCACCAAGCCGCCCCGTGGGCCCAGATACGCAGTATTTT	CASSPPSRPVGPDTQYF
.	TRBJ1-2	TRBV5-1	.	TGCGCCAGCAGCGTTGGGGAGCCAGGCTATGGCTACACCTTC	CASSVGEPGYGYTF
.	TRBJ1-2	TRBV5-1	.	TGCGCCAGCAGCCTGGGGACCAGGGGCCTCGGCTATGGCTACACCTTC	CASSLGTRGLGYGYTF
TRBD1	TRBJ1-1	TRBV9	.	TGTGCCAGCAGCGTAGGGACAGGGGGCGGAGGGACTGAAGCTTTCTTT	CASSVGTGGGGTEAFF
.	TRBJ1-2	TRBV5-5	.	TGTGCCAGCAGCTTGCAACAGGGCCACTATGGCTACACCTTC	CASSLQQGHYGYTF
TRBD1	TRBJ1-5	TRBV27	.	TGTGCCAGCAGCCCCGACAGGGTAAGGAATCAGCCCCAGCATTTT	CASSPDRVRNQPQHF
.	TRBJ2-3	TRBV5-1	.	TGCGCCAGCAGCCAGGTAGTTCCCCTTGTGGATACGCAGTATTTT	CASSQVVPLVDTQYF
.	TRBJ2-5	TRBV5-1	.	TGCGCCAGCAGCTTGGACAGTCAAGAGACCCAGTACTTC	CASSLDSQETQYF